This TCR beta chain appears in the sequencing data of a study of monozygotic twins with inflammatory bowel disease. Notes on the study in general: Especially with disease activity, IBD patients shared fewer clonotypes with others than healthy twins did. Twins with IBD were found to have lower TCRbeta diversity (inverse Simpson) than healthy co-twins. Among T cells, the various subtypes were not distinguishable.

Comments on this clonotype: Antigen specificity is unknown.

The cDNA of both the TCRalpha and TCRbeta chains was subjected to two nested PCRs of 16 and 9 cycles. One entry per CDR3 protein, without DNA, is what TCRdb gives after re-calling the 5' RACE reads. The sample features approximately 400,000 distinct CDR3 sequences, with around 2.4% in its top ten. The sample consisted of blood. The TCR comes from a human donor with ulcerative colitis or Crohn's disease, or a healthy co-twin of an affected twin (not recorded which).

This chain's CDR3 is CASSLYRRNQPQHF. The rearrangement joins TRBV11-3 to TRBJ1-5. This CDR3 region has 14 residues. Germline lookup yields CDR1 SGHNT and CDR2 YENEEA.